The 20 T cell receptor beta chains given below trace back to one sample, sequenced in a study of CD8+ T cells in alopecia areata. TCR sequencing used cDNA made by reverse transcription of extracted RNA. The table came from immunoSEQ multiplex PCR; TCRdb's copy has only in-frame clones and leaves some out. The repertoire includes roughly 100,000 clones, 45% to 60% of them detected once, and 8.8% sits in the top ten. Sequencing used CD4+ T cells sorted from blood. Receptors originate from a human donor in good health.

This chain uses TRBV29-1 with TRBJ2-7; D ambiguous. The CDR3 totals 13 residues. Germline V gene lookup returns CDR1 SQVTM and CDR2 ANQGSEA. The ends were cut back, 7 bases at V and 0 bases at J, with 13 bases in the middle. Here the CDR3 reads CSASDGNSYEQYF. For the CDR3, the DNA is TGCAGCGCATCGGACGGCAACTCCTACGAGCAGTACTTC.

This clone occurred a few times. The chain combines TRBV6-5 with TRBJ1-2; 11 bases fit TRBD1. Trimming at V came to 0 bases and at J to 8 bases, leaving 2 bases not matched to a gene. The CDR3 is 14 residues long. The V gene's germline CDR1 is MNHEY and CDR2 SVGAGI. Here the CDR3 reads CASSYSGQGEGYTF. The CDR3 DNA is TGTGCCAGCAGTTACTCGGGACAGGGGGAAGGCTACACCTTC.

This clone was counted between two and nine times. The V call is TRBV9, the J call TRBJ1-6, with TRBD1 identical over 9 bases. The V gene end was trimmed by 2 bases and the J gene end by 9 bases; junction bases not matched to a gene: 18. The CDR3 sequence is 19 residues long. Germline V gene lookup returns CDR1 SGDLS and CDR2 YYNGEE. CDR3 sequence: CASSVGSGTGSLRVSPLHF. CDR3 DNA sequence: TGTGCCAGCAGCGTCGGATCCGGGACAGGGAGTCTCAGGGTTTCACCCCTCCACTTT.

The gene calls are TRBV19 and TRBJ1-2; the D is unclear. The germline V and J ends were trimmed by 4 bases and 3 bases, with 9 bases remaining between them. This CDR3 is built from 13 residues. Germline values: CDR1 LNHDA, CDR2 SQIVND (reference sequence). The CDR3 DNA reads as TGTGCCAGTAGTAAGCAGTGGGACTATGGCTACACCTTC. This translates into CASSKQWDYGYTF.

This clone occurred a few times. The chain is built from TRBV30 and TRBJ2-1; D is uncertain. From germline, CDR1 is GTSNPN and CDR2 SVGIG (reference sequence). V lost 0 bases, J lost 3 bases, and 15 bases lay in between. The CDR3 is 16 residues long. CDR3 in DNA: TGTGCCTGGAGTGTACAACGTCTTCCGAGCTACAATGAGCAGTTCTTC. It yields the protein CAWSVQRLPSYNEQFF.

This clone was seen a handful of times. CDR3 sequence: CASRQGSWGNEQFF. As DNA, the CDR3 is TGTGCCAGCCGTCAGGGTTCATGGGGCAATGAGCAGTTCTTC. The chain couples TRBV6-6 to TRBJ2-1; weak D call: TRBD1 (5 bases). This CDR3 spans 14 amino acids. CDR1 MNHNY and CDR2 SVGAGI come from the germline V gene (reference sequence). The V end was cut by 8 bases, the J end by 6 bases, with 17 bases between.

This clone has a handful of counts. V is TRBV29-1 and J is TRBJ2-2, with D maybe TRBD1 (5 bases). V lost 2 bases and J 5 bases, leaving 12 bases between the germline ends. The CDR3 sequence is 14 residues long. Germline V gives CDR1 SQVTM, CDR2 ANQGSEA. The CDR3 loop is CSVEHGQGTGELFF. CDR3 nucleotide sequence: TGCAGCGTTGAACACGGGCAGGGAACCGGGGAGCTGTTTTTT.

This clone was observed a few times. The chain uses TRBV11-2 and TRBJ1-2; the D is unclear. Trimming pared 2 bases from V and 4 bases from J, leaving 5 bases between. The CDR3 consists of 12 residues. Germline values: CDR1 SGHAT, CDR2 FQNNGV. As DNA, the CDR3 is TGTGCCAGCAGCTTAAACCTCTATGGCTACACCTTC. Amino acids: CASSLNLYGYTF.

V usage is TRBV5-1 and J usage is TRBJ2-3, with D possibly being TRBD1 (6 bases). The CDR3 sequence is 12 residues long. Trimming removed 5 bases from V and 6 bases from J, with 10 bases in between. Germline V gene lookup returns CDR1 SGHRS and CDR2 YFSETQ. The DNA for the CDR3 is TGCGCCAGCAGTACAACAGGGGATACGCAGTATTTT. Protein: CASSTTGDTQYF.

DNA of the CDR3: TGTGCCAGCAGTCCTCTCGGACAGATGAACTATGGCTACACCTTC. Translation: CASSPLGQMNYGYTF. V and J are TRBV2 and TRBJ1-2; D is perhaps TRBD1 (6 bases). The CDR3 totals 15 residues. V lost 5 bases and J lost 2, with 15 bases in between. Looked up from germline, CDR1 is SNHLY and CDR2 is FYNNEI.

V usage is TRBV2 and J usage is TRBJ2-5, with TRBD2 identical over 11 bases. Germline CDR1 SNHLY, CDR2 FYNNEI. The CDR3 totals 16 residues. The junction had 13 bases not matched to a gene; V was cut back by 6 bases and J by 7 bases. CDR3 coding DNA: TGTGCCAGCAGATCACTAGCGGGGGCGGCCGCAGGGACCCAGTACTTC. This encodes CASRSLAGAAAGTQYF.

This rearrangement joins TRBV30 to TRBJ1-1; no clear D gene. With 0 bases removed from V and 4 bases from J, the gap between germline ends came to 6 bases. CDR3 size: 12 residues. The V gene's germline CDR1 is GTSNPN and CDR2 SVGIG (reference sequence). CDR3 protein: CAWSVRSTEAFF. CDR3 nucleotide sequence: TGTGCCTGGAGTGTTCGGAGCACTGAAGCTTTCTTT.

The chain is built from TRBV30 and TRBJ1-2; 10 positions match TRBD1. The length of the CDR3 is 13 residues. The ends lost 4 bases at V and 6 bases at J; junction bases unmatched: 5. The germline gives CDR1 GTSNPN, CDR2 SVGIG (reference sequence). The CDR3 DNA sequence: TGTGCCTGGAACTCCGGGACAGGGGATGGCTACACCTTC. Translating it yields CAWNSGTGDGYTF.

This clone has just a few counts. The CDR3 loop reads CATSRGFGSSGNTIYF. CDR3 in DNA: TGTGCCACCAGCAGAGGGTTTGGGAGCTCTGGAAACACCATATATTTT. The V gene is TRBV15, the J gene TRBJ1-3; D is ambiguous. V was clipped by 1 base and J by 0 bases, with 10 bases between them. This CDR3 is built from 16 residues. Germline V lookup: CDR1 LNHNV, CDR2 YYDKDF (reference sequence).

This clone has just a few counts. This sequence joins TRBV6-6 and TRBJ1-2; no reliable D call. V was pared by 6 bases and J by 4 bases, with 12 bases between. From germline, CDR1 is MNHNY and CDR2 SVGAGI (reference sequence). The CDR3 has 13 residues. The CDR3 DNA reads as TGTGCCAGCAGCCCCGAGGGAGCCTATGGCTACACCTTC. Translation: CASSPEGAYGYTF.

This sequence joins TRBV20-1 and TRBJ1-2; D is possibly TRBD1 (6 bases). Germline CDR1 reads DFQATT; CDR2 reads SNEGSKA (reference sequence). The CDR3 runs to 11 residues. The V gene lost 6 bases and the J gene lost 4 bases, with 9 bases spanning the gap. CDR3 amino acids: CSAQGGYGYTF. The DNA of the CDR3 is TGCAGTGCCCAAGGGGGCTATGGCTACACCTTC.

This chain connects TRBV6-6 to TRBJ2-1, with 9 bases fitting TRBD2. The trim removed 6 bases at V and 8 bases at J, leaving 8 bases unmatched. The germline gives CDR1 MNHNY, CDR2 SVGAGI (reference sequence). The CDR3 runs 14 residues. CDR3 region: CASRELAGTYEQFF. The CDR3 coding sequence is TGTGCCAGCAGAGAGCTAGCGGGAACTTATGAGCAGTTCTTC.

This clone showed up just a few times. The chain links TRBV10-3 to TRBJ2-3, with 10 bases identical to TRBD2. The CDR3 has 15 residues. Losses at the gene ends were 10 bases for V and 2 bases for J; bases not matched to a gene: 9. Germline CDR1 is ENHRY and CDR2 is SYGVKD. CDR3 sequence: CATRAGGGYTDTQYF. In nucleotides, the CDR3 is TGTGCCACCCGAGCGGGGGGGGGATACACAGATACGCAGTATTTT.

As to this clone: The sample contains more than one DNA sequence encoding this CDR3. The rearrangement links TRBV29-1 to TRBJ1-1, with D tentatively TRBD1 (5 bases). Trimming removed 3 bases from V and 0 bases from J, with 8 bases in between. This CDR3 contains 13 residues. CDR1 and CDR2 from the germline V gene are SQVTM and ANQGSEA. The CDR3 region has the DNA TGCAGCGTTGAGGGACGGCTGAACACTGAAGCTTTCTTT. Amino acids: CSVEGRLNTEAFF.

This clone was observed at least ten times. This chain joins TRBV6-5 and TRBJ1-5, with D perhaps TRBD1 (5 bases). Germline values: CDR1 MNHEY, CDR2 SVGAGI. The V end lost 6 bases, the J end lost 9 bases, and 15 bases lay between the germline ends. The CDR3 covers 13 residues. CDR3 residues: CASSPGTSRPQHF. CDR3 sequence (DNA): TGTGCCAGCAGCCCTGGGACCTCAAGGCCCCAGCATTTT.